The TCR beta chain described here comes from a study of blood T cells in healthy people across ages (dated by TCRdb to 2015 to 2017). Looking at the study overall: In model experiments, template switching captured roughly one uniquely barcoded TCR beta cDNA molecule for every two T cells. To avoid experimental bias, donors of different ages were distributed randomly across sequencing lanes. The donors were divided into four age groups: young (average around 16 years), middle-aged (around 37), aged (approximately 62) and long-lived (82). Using the same blood draw, the study looked at two additional independent replicas of 1 million unique cDNA reads for two donors, one aged 18 to 30 and the other aged 80 or older. Using deep sequencing normalized with unique cDNA molecular identifiers, the study measured how TCR beta repertoire diversity changes with age. Results the study describes overall, beyond this receptor: Conclusive comparison of naive and antigen-experienced compartments was prevented by the profiling of bulk unsorted PBMCs. Estimates of total diversity based on one million sequenced T cells were regarded as lower bounds and as underestimates. The CMV infection status of donors was not known, potentially confounding age-related changes in expanded clonotypes. Observed TCR beta diversity per million T cells fell roughly linearly with age, and a significant reduction was already apparent by age roughly 40. Compared with the aged group, the long-lived group had more naive CD4+ T cells, fewer expanded clones and increased TCR diversity, a pattern suggesting age selection. The percentage of naive T cells measured by flow cytometry correlated strongly with observed TCR beta diversity.

This clonotype came up a few times. This receptor's antigen is unknown. The sample holds no much larger clone one base away, and base qualities are not on file. The roughly 42 donors, aged about 6 to 90 years, were systemically healthy Caucasian individuals from Russia. Each donor gave 8 to 10 milliliters of peripheral blood, drawn into EDTA-treated Vacutainer tubes. Ficoll-Paque density-gradient centrifugation was used to isolate PBMCs, with at least 6 million obtained per sample. Trizol reagent was used to extract total RNA from PBMCs, with at least 6 micrograms per sample. For every donor, flow cytometry on a PBMC aliquot measured the percentage of naive CD45RAhigh/CD27high T cells. The library was made by 5' RACE. Sequenced using an Illumina HiSeq 2500. A second PCR of about 7 to 12 cycles was performed with a sample-barcoded 5' primer and a J-beta primer mix. A unique molecular identifier was introduced onto each TCR beta cDNA molecule by a template-switch 5' adaptor carrying 12 random nucleotides. At least 2.5 million CDR3-containing paired-end reads were obtained from each sample. First-strand cDNA was synthesized from all RNA with the Mint cDNA synthesis kit, primed by a TRBC-specific oligonucleotide. All cDNA was treated with uracil-DNA glycosylase and then went through a first 18-cycle PCR with the universal primers M1SS and BC2_uni_R. The source study handled its data this way. Normalization of each sample was performed by random selection of 1 million high-quality reads, each carrying a distinct molecular identifier. Reads with shared molecular identifiers were discarded instead of being binned into consensus sequences. CDR3 identification, clonotype clustering and error correction used MiTCR with a Q25 quality threshold and the strictest error-elimination algorithm. A nonparametric unseen species model with Euler transformation was used to estimate lower-bound total TCR beta diversity. TCRdb cleaned the public reads at Q25 with fastp, built clones with MiXCR and kept in-frame beta chains. Every distinct CDR3 protein forms one entry, paired with its most common genes and DNA. The V and J calls reflect TCRdb's pipeline rather than the authors' work. The sample profile shows 1.5 million to 2 million distinct CDR3 sequences; approximately 32% of them were found once. Of the sample, over 9% falls within the top ten clones.

The receptor was derived from a woman under 40 in good health. Source material: blood.

The CDR3 region: CSAQRGDPGGSTDTQYF. The bases are TGCAGTGCCCAGAGGGGGGATCCGGGGGGGTCCACAGATACGCAGTATTTT. The chain joins TRBV20-1 to TRBJ2-3; TRBD2 aligns with 8 central bases. From the germline V gene (reference sequence), CDR1 is DFQATT and CDR2 is SNEGSKA. The CDR3 runs 17 residues from the cysteine to the phenylalanine. Only CDR3 DNA remains: 51 bases, in frame from the first base. V is pruned by 6 bases and J by 2 bases, leaving 16 bases of the junction without a gene match.